Presented here are 21 T cell receptor beta chains from one specimen sequenced in a study of memory CD4+ T cells and cytomegalovirus serostatus. Repertoires were generated with immunoSEQ multiplex PCR, while TCRdb's copy carries only in-frame clones and drops some. The sample lists over 75,000 clones, roughly 80% occurring once. Single viable CD3+CD4+CD8-CD45RO+ cells were sorted as the memory CD4+ T cells. Material: memory CD4+ T cells from blood. These receptors originate from an adult in good health and CMV-seropositive.

The chain joins TRBV5-1 to TRBJ2-3, with TRBD1 matching over 9 bases. The CDR3 covers 16 residues. The V and J ends lost 5 bases and 4 bases, in that order; junction bases with no gene match: 11. The V gene's germline CDR1 is SGHRS and CDR2 YFSETQ. The CDR3 reads CASSLQGALEADTQYF. CDR3 in DNA: TGCGCCAGCAGTTTACAGGGGGCGCTTGAGGCAGATACGCAGTATTTT.

The CDR3 DNA sequence: TGTGCCATCACCCGAGGCCAGGGTGGCGCAGATACGCAGTATTTT. Its protein product is CAITRGQGGADTQYF. The V and J genes are TRBV10-3 and TRBJ2-3; possible D gene TRBD1, 5 bases. Looked up from germline, CDR1 is ENHRY and CDR2 is SYGVKD. This CDR3 contains 15 residues. The V and J ends lost 7 bases and 4 bases respectively, with 18 bases between them.

The chain couples TRBV11-2 to TRBJ2-7; D possibly corresponds to TRBD1 (5 bases). The CDR3 length is 15 residues. Trimming took off 4 bases at V and 7 bases at J, with 20 bases between the two ends. The germline V gene encodes CDR1 SGHAT and CDR2 FQNNGV. The CDR3 DNA follows: TGTGCCAGCAGCTCCCAGGGTAGGGGCACTTATGAGCAGTACTTC. As protein: CASSSQGRGTYEQYF.

This clone appeared once. The rearrangement links TRBV28 to TRBJ1-1, with 9 bases that match TRBD1. Losses at the gene ends were 3 bases for V and 7 bases for J; bases not matched to a gene: 9. Germline V CDR1 and CDR2: MDHEN, SYDVKM. The CDR3 has 15 residues. CDR3 sequence: CASSFLGQGSDEAFF. The CDR3 DNA is TGTGCCAGCAGTTTTCTCGGACAGGGGTCTGATGAAGCTTTCTTT.

The genes are TRBV2 and TRBJ1-2; D is unresolved. Germline CDR1 and CDR2: SNHLY and FYNNEI. The CDR3 is 11 residues long. V was shortened by 2 bases and J by 8 bases, with 6 bases between the two germline ends. The CDR3 loop is CASSENPGYTF. For the CDR3, the DNA is TGTGCCAGCAGTGAAAACCCCGGCTACACCTTC.

The CDR3, as DNA: TGTGCCAGCAGTTCCACGGGGAGGGGGGACCGCGAGCAGTACTTC. Translated, it gives CASSSTGRGDREQYF. The rearrangement joins TRBV27 to TRBJ2-7; D is perhaps TRBD2 (7 bases). Per the germline V gene, CDR1 is MNHEY and CDR2 is SMNVEV (reference sequence). This CDR3 has 15 residues. V was clipped by 4 bases and J by 6 bases, with 19 bases between them.

The chain has TRBV28 and TRBJ1-2; 9 positions match TRBD1. The CDR3 has 14 residues. With 4 bases clipped from V and 7 bases from J, the junction kept 7 bases outside the gene matches. Germline CDR1 MDHEN, CDR2 SYDVKM. The chain's CDR3 is CASSYRGPKRGYTF. The CDR3 coding sequence is TGTGCCAGCAGTTACAGGGGGCCTAAGCGTGGCTACACCTTC.

The V and J genes are TRBV6-4 and TRBJ1-1, with D uncertain. Trimming pared 4 bases from V and 5 bases from J, leaving 11 bases between. The CDR3 totals 13 residues. The germline gives CDR1 MRHNA, CDR2 SNTAGT. The CDR3 spells CASSVEGGTEAFF. As DNA, the CDR3 is TGTGCCAGCAGTGTAGAGGGAGGAACTGAAGCTTTCTTT.

V gene TRBV13 combines with J gene TRBJ2-1; 10 bases are a match to TRBD1. Germline V gene sequence: CDR1 PRHDT, CDR2 FYEKMQ (reference sequence). Trimming cost V 1 base and J 8 bases; bases outside gene matches: 5. This CDR3 region has 15 residues. CDR3 in DNA: TGTGCCAGCAGCTTAGCCGAGACAGGGGGCGATGAGCAGTTCTTC. This encodes CASSLAETGGDEQFF.

This chain uses TRBV7-8 with TRBJ1-5, with a weak D call TRBD1 (5 bases). The V gene's germline CDR1 is SGHVS and CDR2 FQNEAQ. CDR3 length: 18 residues. V dropped 1 base and J dropped 6 bases, with 22 bases sitting between them. CDR3 sequence reads: CASSLETERREAGQPQHF. CDR3 in DNA: TGTGCCAGCAGCTTAGAGACAGAAAGGAGAGAGGCGGGTCAGCCCCAGCATTTT.

The CDR3 spells CASSSPLTGGRDTQYF. The CDR3, as DNA: TGTGCCAGCAGTTCTCCCTTGACAGGGGGAAGGGATACGCAGTATTTT. The rearrangement links TRBV6-6 to TRBJ2-3; the match to TRBD1 covers 9 bases. After removal of 4 bases from V and 6 bases from J, the junction contained 11 bases not matched to a gene. The CDR3 is made up of 16 amino acids. Looked up from germline, CDR1 is MNHNY and CDR2 is SVGAGI (reference sequence).

This chain joins TRBV6-1 and TRBJ1-4; 7 bases align to TRBD1. V shed 11 bases and J 4 bases; nucleotides not matched to a gene: 10. The germline V gene encodes CDR1 MNHNS and CDR2 SASEGT. The CDR3 totals 14 residues. The CDR3 sequence: CAGLDRVGNEKLFF. CDR3 in DNA: TGTGCCGGGTTAGACAGGGTCGGTAATGAAAAACTGTTTTTT.

This rearrangement joins TRBV28 to TRBJ1-1; D uncertain. This CDR3 has 13 residues. The V end was cut by 5 bases, the J end by 3 bases, with 10 bases between. From germline, CDR1 is MDHEN and CDR2 SYDVKM. DNA of the CDR3: TGTGCCAGCAGTCCGGCGGGTTACACTGAAGCTTTCTTT. The encoded protein is CASSPAGYTEAFF.

The V gene is TRBV29-1, the J gene TRBJ2-7, with TRBD1 matching over 8 bases. V dropped 4 bases and J dropped 3; count of bases not matched to a gene: 8. This CDR3 contains 14 residues. Looked up from germline, CDR1 is SQVTM and CDR2 is ANQGSEA. In DNA form, the CDR3 reads TGCAGCGTTGTTGTCAGGGGGCGAAACTACGAGCAGTACTTC. The encoded protein is CSVVVRGRNYEQYF.

V is TRBV5-1 and J is TRBJ2-5; 11 nucleotides line up with TRBD1. Germline trimming cut 5 bases from V and 2 bases from J; bases unmatched to any gene: 5. The CDR3 is 15 amino acids. Germline V gene data show CDR1 as SGHRS and CDR2 as YFSETQ. CDR3 residues: CASRDGQGAQETQYF. The CDR3 region has the DNA TGCGCCAGCAGAGATGGACAGGGGGCTCAAGAGACCCAGTACTTC.

V usage is TRBV2 and J usage is TRBJ2-5; 10 positions match TRBD2. Trimming took 5 bases from V and 1 from J; bases not matched to a gene: 4. This CDR3 contains 15 residues. Germline V CDR1 and CDR2: SNHLY, FYNNEI. CDR3 in DNA: TGTGCCAGCAGTTGGACTAGCGGCATCCAAGAGACCCAGTACTTC. Translated, it gives CASSWTSGIQETQYF.

V and J are TRBV5-8 and TRBJ2-7, with 8 nucleotides matching TRBD1. CDR1 and CDR2 (germline): SGHTS, YDEGEE. The CDR3 is 15 residues long. Trimming removed 0 bases from V and 7 bases from J; junction bases left unmatched: 9. The CDR3 here is CASSLGPRTGLEQYF. CDR3 sequence (DNA): TGTGCCAGCAGCTTGGGGCCTCGGACAGGGCTGGAGCAGTACTTC.

The V gene is TRBV19, the J gene TRBJ2-3; the match to TRBD2 covers 10 bases. Germline V gene sequence: CDR1 LNHDA, CDR2 SQIVND (reference sequence). This CDR3 is 15 amino acids long. Trimming at V came to 2 bases and at J to 4 bases, leaving 3 bases not matched to a gene. CDR3 amino acids: CASSIFLAGADTQYF. The DNA of the CDR3 is TGTGCCAGTAGTATATTCCTAGCGGGGGCAGATACGCAGTATTTT.

The J gene is TRBJ2-7, the V gene TRBV29-1; D is ambiguous. There are 13 residues in the CDR3. Trimming left V 4 bases short and J 2 bases short, with 12 bases between. Per the germline V gene, CDR1 is SQVTM and CDR2 is ANQGSEA. The CDR3 loop reads CSVGAQLTYEQYF. CDR3 DNA: TGCAGCGTTGGGGCGCAGCTCACCTACGAGCAGTACTTC.

In DNA, the CDR3 is TGTGCCAGCAGCTTCACCCGGGACAGGAATCAGCCCCAGCATTTT. Residues: CASSFTRDRNQPQHF. The chain has TRBV7-2 and TRBJ1-5, with TRBD1 identical over 8 bases. The trim removed 3 bases at V and 4 bases at J, leaving 5 bases unmatched. This CDR3 contains 15 residues. CDR1 and CDR2 from the germline V gene are SGHTA and FQGNSA.

This chain joins TRBV11-3 and TRBJ1-5; D unclear. V gave up 0 bases and J gave up 11 bases, with 23 bases separating them. The CDR3 spans 17 residues. Looked up from germline, CDR1 is SGHNT and CDR2 is YENEEA. DNA for the CDR3: TGTGCCAGCAGCTTAGAGGGTTGGGCCGGACGTAAGGTGTCCCAGCATTTT. Its translation: CASSLEGWAGRKVSQHF.